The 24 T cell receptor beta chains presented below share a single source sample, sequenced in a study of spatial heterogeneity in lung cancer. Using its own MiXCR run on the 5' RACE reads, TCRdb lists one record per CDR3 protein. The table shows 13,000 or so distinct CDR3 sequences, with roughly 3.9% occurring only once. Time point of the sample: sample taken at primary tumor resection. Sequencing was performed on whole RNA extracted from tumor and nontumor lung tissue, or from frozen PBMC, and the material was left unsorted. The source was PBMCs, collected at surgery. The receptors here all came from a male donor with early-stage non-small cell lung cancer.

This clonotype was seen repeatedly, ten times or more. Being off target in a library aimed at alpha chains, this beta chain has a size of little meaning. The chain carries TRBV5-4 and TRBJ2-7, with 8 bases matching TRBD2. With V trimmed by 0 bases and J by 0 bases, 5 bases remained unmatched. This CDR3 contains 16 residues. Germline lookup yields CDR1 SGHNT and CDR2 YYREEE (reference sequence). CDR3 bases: TGTGCCAGCAGCTTGGGACCGGGAGGGCACTCCTACGAGCAGTACTTC. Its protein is CASSLGPGGHSYEQYF. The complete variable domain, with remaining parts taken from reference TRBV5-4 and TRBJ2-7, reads ETGVTQSPTHLIKTRGQQVTLRCSSQSGHNTVSWYQQALGQGPQFIFQYYREEENGRGNFPPRFSGLQFPNYSSELNVNALELDDSALYLCASSLGPGGHSYEQYFGPGTRLTVT.

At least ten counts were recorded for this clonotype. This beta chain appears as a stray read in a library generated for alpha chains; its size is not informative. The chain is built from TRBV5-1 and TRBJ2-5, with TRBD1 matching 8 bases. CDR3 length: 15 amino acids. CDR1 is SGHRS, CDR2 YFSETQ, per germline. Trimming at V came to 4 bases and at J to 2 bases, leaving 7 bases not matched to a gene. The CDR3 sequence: CASSINTGGQETQYF. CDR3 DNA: TGCGCCAGCAGCATTAACACAGGGGGTCAAGAGACCCAGTACTTC. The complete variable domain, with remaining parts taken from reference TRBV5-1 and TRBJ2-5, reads KAGVTQTPRYLIKTRGQQVTLSCSPISGHRSVSWYQQTPGQGLQFLFEYFSETQRNKGNFPGRFSGRQFSNSRSEMNVSTLELGDSALYLCASSINTGGQETQYFGPGTRLLVL.

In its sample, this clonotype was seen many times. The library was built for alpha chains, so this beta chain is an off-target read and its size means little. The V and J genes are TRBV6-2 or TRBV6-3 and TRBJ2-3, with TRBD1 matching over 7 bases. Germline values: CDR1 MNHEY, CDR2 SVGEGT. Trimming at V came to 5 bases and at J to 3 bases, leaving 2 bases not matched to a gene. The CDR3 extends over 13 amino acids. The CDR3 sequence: CASSRQGTDTQYF. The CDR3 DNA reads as TGTGCCAGCAGTCGACAGGGAACAGATACGCAGTATTTT.

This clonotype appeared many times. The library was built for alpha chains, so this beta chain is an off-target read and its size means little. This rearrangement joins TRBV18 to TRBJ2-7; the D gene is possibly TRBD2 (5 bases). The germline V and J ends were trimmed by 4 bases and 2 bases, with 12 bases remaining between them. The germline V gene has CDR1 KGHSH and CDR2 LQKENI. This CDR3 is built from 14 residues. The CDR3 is CASSQLGPTYEQYF. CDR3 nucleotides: TGTGCCAGCTCACAACTAGGACCCACCTACGAGCAGTACTTC. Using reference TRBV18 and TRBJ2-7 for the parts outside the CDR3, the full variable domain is NAGVMQNPRHLVRRRGQEARLRCSPMKGHSHVYWYRQLPEEGLKFMVYLQKENIIDESGMPKERFSAEFPKEGPSILRIQQVVRGDSAAYFCASSQLGPTYEQYFGPGTRLTVT.

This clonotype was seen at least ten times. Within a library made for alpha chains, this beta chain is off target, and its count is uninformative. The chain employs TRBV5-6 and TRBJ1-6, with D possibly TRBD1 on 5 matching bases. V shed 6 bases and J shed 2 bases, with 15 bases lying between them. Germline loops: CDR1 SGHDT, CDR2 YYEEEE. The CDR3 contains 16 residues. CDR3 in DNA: TGTGCCAGCACCAACGGCGGGGGGACCTATAATTCACCCCTCCACTTT. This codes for CASTNGGGTYNSPLHF.

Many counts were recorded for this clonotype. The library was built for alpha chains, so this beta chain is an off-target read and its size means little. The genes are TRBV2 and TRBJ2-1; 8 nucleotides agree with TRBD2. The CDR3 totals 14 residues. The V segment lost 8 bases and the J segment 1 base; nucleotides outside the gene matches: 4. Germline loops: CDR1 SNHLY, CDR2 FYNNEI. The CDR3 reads CASGSGGSYNEQFF. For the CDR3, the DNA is TGTGCCAGCGGGAGCGGGGGTTCCTACAATGAGCAGTTCTTC. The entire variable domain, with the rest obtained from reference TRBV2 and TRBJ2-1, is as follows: EPEVTQTPSHQVTQMGQEVILRCVPISNHLYFYWYRQILGQKVEFLVSFYNNEISEKSEIFDDQFSVERPDGSNFTLKIRSTKLEDSAMYFCASGSGGSYNEQFFGPGTRLTVL.

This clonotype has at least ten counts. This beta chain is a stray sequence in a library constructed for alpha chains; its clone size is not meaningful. CDR3 sequence (DNA): TGCGCCAGCAGCCTGTCCCCAAGCTCCTACGAGCAGTACTTC. Amino acids: CASSLSPSSYEQYF. The chain combines TRBV5-1 with TRBJ2-7, with unresolved D. Germline loops: CDR1 SGHRS, CDR2 YFSETQ. V lost 4 bases and J lost 0, with 11 bases in between. This CDR3 comprises 14 residues.

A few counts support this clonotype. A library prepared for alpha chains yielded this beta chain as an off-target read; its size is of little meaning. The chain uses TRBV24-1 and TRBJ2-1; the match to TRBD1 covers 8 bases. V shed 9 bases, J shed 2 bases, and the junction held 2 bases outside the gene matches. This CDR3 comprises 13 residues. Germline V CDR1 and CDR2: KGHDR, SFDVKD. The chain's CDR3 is CATQGATYNEQFF. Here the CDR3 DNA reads TGTGCCACCCAGGGGGCAACCTACAATGAGCAGTTCTTC.

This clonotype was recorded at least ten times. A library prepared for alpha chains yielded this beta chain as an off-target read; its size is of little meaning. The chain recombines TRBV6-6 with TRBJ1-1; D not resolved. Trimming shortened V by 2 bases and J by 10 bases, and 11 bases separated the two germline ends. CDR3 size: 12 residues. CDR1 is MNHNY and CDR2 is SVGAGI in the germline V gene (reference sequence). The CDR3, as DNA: TGTGCCAGCAGTTACGGGAACGGGAGAGCTTTCTTT. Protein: CASSYGNGRAFF.

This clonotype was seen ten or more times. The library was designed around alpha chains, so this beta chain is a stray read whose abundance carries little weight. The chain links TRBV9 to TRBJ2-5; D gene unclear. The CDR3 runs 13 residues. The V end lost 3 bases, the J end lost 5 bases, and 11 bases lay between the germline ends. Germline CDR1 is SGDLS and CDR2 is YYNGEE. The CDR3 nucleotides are TGTGCCAGCAGCGCTCAGCTCTCGGAGACCCAGTACTTC. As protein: CASSAQLSETQYF.

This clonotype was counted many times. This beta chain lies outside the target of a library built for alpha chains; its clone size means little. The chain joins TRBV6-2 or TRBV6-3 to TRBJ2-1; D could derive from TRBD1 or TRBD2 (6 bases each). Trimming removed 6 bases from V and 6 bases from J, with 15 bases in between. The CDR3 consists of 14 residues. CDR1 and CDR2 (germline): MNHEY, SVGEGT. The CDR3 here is CASRVGGESNEQFF. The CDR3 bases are TGTGCCAGCAGAGTGGGGGGCGAGTCCAATGAGCAGTTCTTC.

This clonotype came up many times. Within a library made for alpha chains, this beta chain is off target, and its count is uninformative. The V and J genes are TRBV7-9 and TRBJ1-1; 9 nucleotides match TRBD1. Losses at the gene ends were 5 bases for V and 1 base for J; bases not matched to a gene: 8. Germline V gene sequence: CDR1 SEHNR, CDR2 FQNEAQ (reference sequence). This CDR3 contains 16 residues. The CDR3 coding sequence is TGTGCCAGCAGCCCCGTGCAGGGACAGGGGAACACTGAAGCTTTCTTT. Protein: CASSPVQGQGNTEAFF.

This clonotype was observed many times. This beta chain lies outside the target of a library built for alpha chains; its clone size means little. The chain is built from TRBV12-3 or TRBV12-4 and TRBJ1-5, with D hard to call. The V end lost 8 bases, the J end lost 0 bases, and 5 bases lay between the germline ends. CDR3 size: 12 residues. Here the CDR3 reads CASGYSNQPQHF. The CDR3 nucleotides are TGTGCCAGCGGGTATAGCAATCAGCCCCAGCATTTT.

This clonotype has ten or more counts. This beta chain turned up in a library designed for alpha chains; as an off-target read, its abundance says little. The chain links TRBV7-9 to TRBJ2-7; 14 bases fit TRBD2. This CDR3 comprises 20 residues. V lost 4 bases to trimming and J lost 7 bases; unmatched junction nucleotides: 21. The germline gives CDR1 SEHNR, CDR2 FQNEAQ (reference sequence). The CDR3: CASSSGLAGGRGGSYLEQYF. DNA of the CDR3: TGTGCCAGCAGCTCCGGACTAGCGGGAGGCCGAGGGGGCTCCTACTTGGAGCAGTACTTC.

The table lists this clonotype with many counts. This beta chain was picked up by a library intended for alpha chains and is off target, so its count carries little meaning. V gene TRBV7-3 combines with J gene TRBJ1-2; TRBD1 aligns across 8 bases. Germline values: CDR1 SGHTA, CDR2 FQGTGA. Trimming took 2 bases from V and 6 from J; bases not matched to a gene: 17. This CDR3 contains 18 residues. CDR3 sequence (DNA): TGTGCCAGCAGCTTAGGCCCGCGGGCCCAGGGGGCGGAGGATGGCTACACCTTC. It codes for CASSLGPRAQGAEDGYTF.

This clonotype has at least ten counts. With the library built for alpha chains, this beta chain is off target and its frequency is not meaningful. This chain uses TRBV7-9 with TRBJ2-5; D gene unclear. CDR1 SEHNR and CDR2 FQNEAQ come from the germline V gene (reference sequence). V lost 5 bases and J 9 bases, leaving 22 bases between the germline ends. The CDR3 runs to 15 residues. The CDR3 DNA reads TGTGCCAGCAGCCCCCTTCCTCCTCACAAGAGCTCCCAGTACTTC. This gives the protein CASSPLPPHKSSQYF.

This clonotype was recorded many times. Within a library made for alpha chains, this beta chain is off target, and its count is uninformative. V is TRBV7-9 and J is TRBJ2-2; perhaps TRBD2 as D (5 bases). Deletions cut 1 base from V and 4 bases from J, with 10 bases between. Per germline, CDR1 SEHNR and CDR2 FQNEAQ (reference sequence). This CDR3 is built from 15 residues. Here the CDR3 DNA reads TGTGCCAGCAGCTTAGACCGGGGAAGCACCGGGGAGCTGTTTTTT. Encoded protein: CASSLDRGSTGELFF.

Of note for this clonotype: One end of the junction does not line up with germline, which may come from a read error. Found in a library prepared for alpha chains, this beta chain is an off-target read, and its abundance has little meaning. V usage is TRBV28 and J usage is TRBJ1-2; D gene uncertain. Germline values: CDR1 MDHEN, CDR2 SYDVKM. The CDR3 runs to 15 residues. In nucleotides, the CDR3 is TGTGCCAGCAGTTTATCCGGTGGACCAGGATATGACTACACCTTC. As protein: CASSLSGGPGYDYTF.

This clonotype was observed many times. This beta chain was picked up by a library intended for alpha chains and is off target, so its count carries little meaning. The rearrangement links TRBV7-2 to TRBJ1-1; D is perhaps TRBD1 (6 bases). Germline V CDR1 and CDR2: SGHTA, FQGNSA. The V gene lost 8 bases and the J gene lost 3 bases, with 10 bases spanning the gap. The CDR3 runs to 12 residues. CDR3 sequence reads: CASEGGYTEAFF. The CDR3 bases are TGTGCCAGCGAGGGGGGGTACACTGAAGCTTTCTTT.

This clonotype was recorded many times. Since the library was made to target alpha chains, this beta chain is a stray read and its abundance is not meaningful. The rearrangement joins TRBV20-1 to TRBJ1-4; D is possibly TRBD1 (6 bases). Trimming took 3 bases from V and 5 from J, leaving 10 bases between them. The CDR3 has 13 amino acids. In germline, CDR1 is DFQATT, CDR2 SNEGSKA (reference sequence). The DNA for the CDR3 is TGCAGTGCTAGCTCCGGGGGCAATGAAAAACTGTTTTTT. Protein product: CSASSGGNEKLFF.

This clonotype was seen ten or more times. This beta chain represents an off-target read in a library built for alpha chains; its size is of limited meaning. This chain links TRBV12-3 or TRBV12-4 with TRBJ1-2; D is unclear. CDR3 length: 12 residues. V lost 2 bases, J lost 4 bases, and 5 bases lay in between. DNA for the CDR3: TGTGCCAGCAGTTTACAGAGCTATGGCTACACCTTC. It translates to CASSLQSYGYTF.

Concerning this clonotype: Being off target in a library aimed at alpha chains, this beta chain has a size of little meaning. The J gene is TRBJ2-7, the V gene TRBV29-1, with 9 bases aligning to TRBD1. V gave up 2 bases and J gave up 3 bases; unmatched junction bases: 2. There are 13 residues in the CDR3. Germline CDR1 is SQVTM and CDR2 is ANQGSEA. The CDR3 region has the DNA TGCAGCGTTGAATCGGGACAGGGCTACGAGCAGTACTTC. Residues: CSVESGQGYEQYF.

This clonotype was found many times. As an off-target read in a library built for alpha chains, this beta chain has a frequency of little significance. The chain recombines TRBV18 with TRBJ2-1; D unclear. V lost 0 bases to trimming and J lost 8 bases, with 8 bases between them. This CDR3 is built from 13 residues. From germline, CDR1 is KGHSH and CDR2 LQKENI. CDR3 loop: CASSPPHNYEQFF. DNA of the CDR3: TGTGCCAGCTCACCACCCCACAACTATGAGCAGTTCTTC. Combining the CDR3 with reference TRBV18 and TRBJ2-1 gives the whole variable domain NAGVMQNPRHLVRRRGQEARLRCSPMKGHSHVYWYRQLPEEGLKFMVYLQKENIIDESGMPKERFSAEFPKEGPSILRIQQVVRGDSAAYFCASSPPHNYEQFFGPGTRLTVL.

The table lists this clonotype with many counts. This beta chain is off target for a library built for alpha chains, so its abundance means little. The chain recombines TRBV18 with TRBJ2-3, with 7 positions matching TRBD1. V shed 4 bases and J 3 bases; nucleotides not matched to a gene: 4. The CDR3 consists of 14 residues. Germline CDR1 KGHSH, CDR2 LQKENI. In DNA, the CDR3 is TGTGCCAGCTCACAGACAGGGACGACAGATACGCAGTATTTT. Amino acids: CASSQTGTTDTQYF. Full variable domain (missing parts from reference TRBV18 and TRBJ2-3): NAGVMQNPRHLVRRRGQEARLRCSPMKGHSHVYWYRQLPEEGLKFMVYLQKENIIDESGMPKERFSAEFPKEGPSILRIQQVVRGDSAAYFCASSQTGTTDTQYFGPGTRLTVL.